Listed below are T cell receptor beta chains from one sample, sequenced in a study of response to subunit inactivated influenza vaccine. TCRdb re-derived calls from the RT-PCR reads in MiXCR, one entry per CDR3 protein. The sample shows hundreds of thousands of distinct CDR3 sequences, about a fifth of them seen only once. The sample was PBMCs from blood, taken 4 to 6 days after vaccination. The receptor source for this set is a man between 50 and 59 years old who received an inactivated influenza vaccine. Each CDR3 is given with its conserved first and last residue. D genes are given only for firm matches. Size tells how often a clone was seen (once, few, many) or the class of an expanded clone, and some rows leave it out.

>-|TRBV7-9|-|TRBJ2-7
CASSPLGGFSEQYF
TGTGCCAGCAGCCCCCTAGGTGGTTTCTCCGAGCAGTACTTC
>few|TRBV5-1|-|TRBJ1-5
CASSSTGLMGQPQHF
TGCGCCAGCAGCTCAACAGGGCTGATGGGTCAGCCCCAGCATTTT
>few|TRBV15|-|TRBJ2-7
CATSTSPLGPYEQYF
TGTGCCACCAGCACCTCCCCGCTGGGCCCCTACGAGCAGTACTTC
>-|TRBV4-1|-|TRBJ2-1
CASSQETGRTYNEQFF
TGCGCCAGCAGCCAAGAGACAGGCAGGACCTACAATGAGCAGTTCTTC
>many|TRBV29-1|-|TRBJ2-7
CSVELRSSYEQYF
TGCAGCGTTGAGTTAAGGAGCTCCTACGAGCAGTACTTC
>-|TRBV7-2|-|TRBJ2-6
CASSQRGSSGANVLTF
TGTGCCAGCAGCCAAAGAGGGAGCTCTGGGGCCAACGTCCTGACTTTC
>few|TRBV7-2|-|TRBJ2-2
CAHTGELFF
TGTGCACACACCGGGGAGCTGTTTTTT
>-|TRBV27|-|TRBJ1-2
CASSLRREYGYTF
TGTGCCAGCAGTTTACGGCGGGAGTATGGCTACACCTTC
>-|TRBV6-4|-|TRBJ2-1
CASSDSWQGPNNEQFF
TGTGCCAGCAGTGACTCTTGGCAGGGACCGAACAATGAGCAGTTCTTC
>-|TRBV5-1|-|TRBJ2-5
CASSWNPRDQETQYF
TGCGCCAGCAGCTGGAACCCCCGCGATCAAGAGACCCAGTACTTC
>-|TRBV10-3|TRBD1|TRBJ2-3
CASQRTGSADTQYF
TGTGCCAGTCAGCGGACAGGGTCGGCAGATACGCAGTATTTT
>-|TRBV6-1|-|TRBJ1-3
CASSRGPASSSGNTIYF
TGTGCCAGCAGTAGAGGACCGGCGTCAAGCTCTGGAAACACCATATATTTT
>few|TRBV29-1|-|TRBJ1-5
CSVGEVGVNNQPQHF
TGCAGCGTTGGGGAGGTAGGCGTCAACAATCAGCCCCAGCATTTT
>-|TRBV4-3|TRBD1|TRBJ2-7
CASSYGTGGCQYF
TGCGCCAGCAGCTACGGGACAGGGGGTTGTCAGTACTTC
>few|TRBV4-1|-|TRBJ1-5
CASSLMDSFNQPQHF
TGCGCCAGCAGCCTTATGGACAGCTTTAATCAGCCCCAGCATTTT
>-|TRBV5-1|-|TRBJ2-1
CASSLGQSRYNEQFF
TGCGCCAGCAGCTTGGGCCAGAGCCGCTACAATGAGCAGTTCTTC
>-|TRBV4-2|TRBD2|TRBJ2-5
CASSQELAGGSWETQYF
TGTGCCAGCAGCCAAGAGTTAGCGGGGGGGTCCTGGGAGACCCAGTACTTC
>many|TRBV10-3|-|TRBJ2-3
CATKPGRDTDTQYF
TGTGCCACCAAACCGGGACGGGACACAGATACGCAGTATTTT
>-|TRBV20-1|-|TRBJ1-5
CSAVAGGHQPQHF
TGCAGTGCTGTGGCGGGGGGTCATCAGCCCCAGCATTTT
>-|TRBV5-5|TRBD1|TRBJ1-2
CASSLSTGGSYGYTF
TGTGCCAGCAGCTTGTCAACAGGGGGTTCCTATGGCTACACCTTC
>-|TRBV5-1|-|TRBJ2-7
CASSPGESEQYF
TGCGCCAGCAGCCCAGGGGAGAGCGAGCAGTACTTC
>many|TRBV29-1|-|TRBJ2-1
CSVDSGSSYNEQFF
TGCAGCGTTGATTCCGGGAGCTCCTACAATGAGCAGTTCTTC
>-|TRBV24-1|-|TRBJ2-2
CATSDSINRANTGELFF
TGTGCCACCAGTGATAGTATTAATAGGGCGAACACCGGGGAGCTGTTTTTT
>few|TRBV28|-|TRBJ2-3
CASSFQLTDTQYF
TGTGCCAGCAGTTTCCAGCTCACAGATACGCAGTATTTT
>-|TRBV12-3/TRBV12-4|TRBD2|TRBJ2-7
CASSLLASGNEQYF
TGTGCCAGCAGTTTACTCGCTAGCGGGAACGAGCAGTACTTC
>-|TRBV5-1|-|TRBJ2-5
CASSLGTTSGETQYF
TGCGCCAGCAGCTTAGGGACAACTTCGGGAGAGACCCAGTACTTC
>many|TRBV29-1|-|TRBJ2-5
CSVQPGMETQYF
TGCAGCGTCCAGCCGGGGATGGAGACCCAGTACTTC
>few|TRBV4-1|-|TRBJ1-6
CASSQDASSPLHF
TGCGCCAGCAGCCAAGACGCCAGCTCACCCCTCCACTTT
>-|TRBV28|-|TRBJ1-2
CASSFQGGRGYTF
TGTGCCAGCAGTTTTCAAGGGGGAAGAGGCTACACCTTC
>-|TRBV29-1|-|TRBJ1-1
CSVALSVNTEAFF
TGCAGCGTTGCCTTGTCTGTGAACACTGAAGCTTTCTTT
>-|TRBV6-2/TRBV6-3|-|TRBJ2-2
CASSYEVGELFF
TGTGCCAGCAGTTACGAGGTCGGGGAGCTGTTTTTT
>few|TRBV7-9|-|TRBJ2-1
CASSLVFGQNNEQFF
TGTGCCAGCAGCTTAGTGTTCGGACAGAACAATGAGCAGTTCTTC
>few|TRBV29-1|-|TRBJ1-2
CSVEGAGHYNYGYTF
TGCAGCGTTGAAGGGGCGGGACACTATAACTATGGCTACACCTTC
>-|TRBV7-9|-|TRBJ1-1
CASSLLVVAANTEAFF
TGTGCCAGCAGCTTATTAGTTGTTGCAGCGAACACTGAAGCTTTCTTT
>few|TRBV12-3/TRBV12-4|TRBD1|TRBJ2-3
CASLIQGITDTQYF
TGTGCCAGCCTTATACAGGGGATTACAGATACGCAGTATTTT